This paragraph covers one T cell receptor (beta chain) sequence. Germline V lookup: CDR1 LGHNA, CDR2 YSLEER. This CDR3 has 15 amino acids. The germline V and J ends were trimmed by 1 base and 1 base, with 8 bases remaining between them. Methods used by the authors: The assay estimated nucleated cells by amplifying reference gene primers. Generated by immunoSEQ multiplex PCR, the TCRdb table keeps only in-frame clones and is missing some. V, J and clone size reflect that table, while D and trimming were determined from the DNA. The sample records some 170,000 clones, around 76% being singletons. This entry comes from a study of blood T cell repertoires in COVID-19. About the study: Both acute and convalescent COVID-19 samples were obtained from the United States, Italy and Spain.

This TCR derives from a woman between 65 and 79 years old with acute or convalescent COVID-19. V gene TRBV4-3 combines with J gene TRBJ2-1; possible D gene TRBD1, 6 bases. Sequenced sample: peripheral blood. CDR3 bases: TGCGCCAGCAGCCAAGGAGACAGGTCCTACAATGAGCAGTTCTTC. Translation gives CASSQGDRSYNEQFF.